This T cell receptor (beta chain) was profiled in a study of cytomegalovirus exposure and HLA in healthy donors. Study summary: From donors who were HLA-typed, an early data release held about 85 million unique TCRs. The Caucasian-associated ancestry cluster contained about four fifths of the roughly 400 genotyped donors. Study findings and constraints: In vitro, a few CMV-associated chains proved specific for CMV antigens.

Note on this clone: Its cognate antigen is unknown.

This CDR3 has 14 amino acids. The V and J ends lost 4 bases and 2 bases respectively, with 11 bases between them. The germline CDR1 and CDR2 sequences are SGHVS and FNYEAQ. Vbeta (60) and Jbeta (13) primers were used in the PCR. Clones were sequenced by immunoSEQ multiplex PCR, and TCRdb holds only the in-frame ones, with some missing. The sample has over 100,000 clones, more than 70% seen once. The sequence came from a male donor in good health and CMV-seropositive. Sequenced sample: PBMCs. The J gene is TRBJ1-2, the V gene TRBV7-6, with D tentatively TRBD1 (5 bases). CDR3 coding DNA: TGTGCCAGCAGCTCTGGGACTCAAAACTATGGCTACACCTTC. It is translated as CASSSGTQNYGYTF.